Shown below are 19 T cell receptor beta chains from a single sample sequenced in a study of blood T cell repertoires in COVID-19. Only in-frame clones appear in the TCRdb table, and some are missing; sequencing was by immunoSEQ multiplex PCR. The repertoire includes 65,000 to 70,000 clones, more than 70% of them detected once, and 5% to 6.5% sits in the top ten. The sequenced sample was peripheral blood. All receptors come from a woman aged 55-75 years with acute or convalescent COVID-19.

The chain joins TRBV5-1 to TRBJ1-1; perhaps TRBD1 as D (6 bases). The V and J ends lost 2 bases and 2 bases respectively, with 13 bases between them. The CDR3 covers 15 residues. Germline values: CDR1 SGHRS, CDR2 YFSETQ. CDR3 nucleotides: TGCGCCAGCAGCTTTACCGGGACAAGTAACACTGAAGCTTTCTTT. Translating gives CASSFTGTSNTEAFF.

The chain has TRBV2 and TRBJ2-3; TRBD1 is a possible D gene (5 bases). V dropped 3 bases and J dropped 4 bases, with 11 bases sitting between them. The CDR3 contains 14 residues. The germline gives CDR1 SNHLY, CDR2 FYNNEI. The CDR3: CASSEGRAPDTQYF. For the CDR3, the DNA is TGTGCCAGCAGTGAGGGCAGGGCCCCAGATACGCAGTATTTT.

This clone occurred a few times. The rearrangement uses TRBV5-1 and TRBJ2-5; D is perhaps TRBD2 (6 bases). Germline lookup yields CDR1 SGHRS and CDR2 YFSETQ. Trimming took 4 bases from V and 5 from J, leaving 21 bases between them. This CDR3 comprises 16 residues. The chain's CDR3 is CASSEPTGSARETQYF. CDR3 DNA sequence: TGCGCCAGCAGCGAACCTACCGGGAGTGCGAGGGAGACCCAGTACTTC. The full variable domain, completed using reference TRBV5-1 and TRBJ2-5, is KAGVTQTPRYLIKTRGQQVTLSCSPISGHRSVSWYQQTPGQGLQFLFEYFSETQRNKGNFPGRFSGRQFSNSRSEMNVSTLELGDSALYLCASSEPTGSARETQYFGPGTRLLVL.

The rearrangement joins TRBV5-5 to TRBJ2-2; TRBD1 agrees at 7 bases. With 0 bases clipped from V and 7 bases from J, the junction kept 9 bases outside the gene matches. The CDR3 loop spans 16 amino acids. The germline gives CDR1 SGHKS, CDR2 YYEKEE (reference sequence). For the CDR3, the DNA is TGTGCCAGCAGCTTGGCAAGGGGGCGCGGTGGCGGGGAGCTGTTTTTT. The encoded protein is CASSLARGRGGGELFF.

This clone was seen once. This chain links TRBV6-6 with TRBJ2-5; 7 bases align to TRBD2. This CDR3 contains 13 residues. Germline assignment: CDR1 MNHNY and CDR2 SVGAGI (reference sequence). Trimming took 8 bases from V and 5 from J; bases not matched to a gene: 8. The CDR3 nucleotides are TGTGCCAGCCAAGGACTAGGGGAGGAGACCCAGTACTTC. The encoded protein is CASQGLGEETQYF.

The DNA of the CDR3 is TGTGCCTCAGCGGGAGGGAGCACAGATACGCAGTATTTT. It yields the protein CASAGGSTDTQYF. This chain links TRBV9 with TRBJ2-3; TRBD2 matches at 10 bases. Looked up from germline, CDR1 is SGDLS and CDR2 is YYNGEE. V lost 10 bases, J lost 0 bases, and 2 bases stayed unmatched. The CDR3 consists of 13 residues. Drawing the rest from reference TRBV9 and TRBJ2-3, the complete variable domain is DSGVTQTPKHLITATGQRVTLRCSPRSGDLSVYWYQQSLDQGLQFLIQYYNGEERAKGNILERFSAQQFPDLHSELNLSSLELGDSALYFCASAGGSTDTQYFGPGTRLTVL.

The J gene is TRBJ1-5, the V gene TRBV15, with unresolved D. The CDR3 covers 14 residues. V was clipped by 0 bases and J by 3 bases, with 6 bases between them. CDR1 is LNHNV, CDR2 YYDKDF, per germline (reference sequence). CDR3 coding DNA: TGTGCCACCAGCAGAGATGGACTCAATCAGCCCCAGCATTTT. As protein: CATSRDGLNQPQHF.

CDR3 DNA: TGTGCCAGCAGCAACGTGATAGGGGACTATGGCTACACCTTC. Protein sequence: CASSNVIGDYGYTF. The J gene is TRBJ1-2, the V gene TRBV6-5, with D maybe TRBD1 (5 bases). The CDR3 loop spans 14 amino acids. Germline V gives CDR1 MNHEY, CDR2 SVGAGI. The germline V and J ends were trimmed by 6 bases and 3 bases, with 14 bases remaining between them.

This clone was seen only once. The V call is TRBV6-5, the J call TRBJ2-2; unclear D gene. Trimming removed 8 bases at V and 3 bases at J, with 10 bases between. Germline-derived CDR1 and CDR2 are MNHEY and SVGAGI. This CDR3 has 13 residues. The CDR3 region is CASHQVYTGELFF. The DNA of the CDR3 is TGTGCCAGCCACCAGGTTTACACCGGGGAGCTGTTTTTT.

This chain joins TRBV28 and TRBJ1-6, with D perhaps TRBD1 (5 bases). CDR3 size: 13 residues. Germline V gene data show CDR1 as MDHEN and CDR2 as SYDVKM. Trimming shortened V by 8 bases and J by 9 bases, and 14 bases separated the two germline ends. The CDR3 DNA follows: TGTGCCAGCGGGCAGGGCAAGGTTTCACCCCTCCACTTT. It specifies CASGQGKVSPLHF.

This sequence joins TRBV7-3 and TRBJ2-7, with D tentatively TRBD1 (7 bases). CDR3 size: 13 residues. V shed 4 bases and J shed 6 bases, with 13 bases lying between them. Germline V lookup: CDR1 SGHTA, CDR2 FQGTGA. CDR3 DNA: TGTGCCAGCAGCTGGAGGGGGCTCTCCGAGCAGTACTTC. Its translation is CASSWRGLSEQYF. Full variable domain (outside the CDR3, taken from reference TRBV7-3 and TRBJ2-7): GAGVSQTPSNKVTEKGKYVELRCDPISGHTALYWYRQSLGQGPEFLIYFQGTGAADDSGLPNDRFFAVRPEGSVSTLKIQRTERGDSAVYLCASSWRGLSEQYFGPGTRLTVT.

The V gene is TRBV2, the J gene TRBJ2-2, with 8 bases lining up with TRBD1. The CDR3 length is 14 residues. The junction had 6 bases not matched to a gene; V was cut back by 6 bases and J by 6 bases. Germline CDR1 SNHLY, CDR2 FYNNEI. The CDR3 protein is CASRVDRAAGELFF. The CDR3 bases are TGTGCCAGCAGAGTGGACAGGGCGGCCGGGGAGCTGTTTTTT.

The count of this clone is one. The chain employs TRBV18 and TRBJ2-6; the D gene is possibly TRBD2 (6 bases). V was clipped by 6 bases and J by 0 bases, with 15 bases between them. This CDR3 region has 17 residues. Germline-derived CDR1 and CDR2 are KGHSH and LQKENI. CDR3 residues: CASSPGTVNSGANVLTF. The CDR3, as DNA: TGTGCCAGCTCGCCCGGGACTGTTAACTCTGGGGCCAACGTCCTGACTTTC.

This chain joins TRBV18 and TRBJ2-3; maybe TRBD2 (6 bases). CDR3 length equals 14 residues. The germline V and J ends were trimmed by 5 bases and 5 bases, with 14 bases remaining between them. Per the germline V gene, CDR1 is KGHSH and CDR2 is LQKENI. This chain's CDR3 is CASSIGQGGDTQYF. CDR3 bases: TGTGCCAGCTCAATCGGGCAGGGAGGAGATACGCAGTATTTT.

The rearrangement uses TRBV6-5 and TRBJ1-2; 8 bases align to TRBD1. Looked up from germline, CDR1 is MNHEY and CDR2 is SVGAGI. V shed 8 bases, J shed 4 bases, and the junction held 12 bases outside the gene matches. The CDR3 sequence is 15 residues long. The CDR3 spells CASQSGQGASYGYTF. CDR3 DNA: TGTGCCAGCCAGTCTGGACAGGGCGCTTCCTATGGCTACACCTTC.

This clone was picked up a small number of times. The gene calls are TRBV9 and TRBJ2-7, with D possibly TRBD1 on 6 matching bases. The CDR3 sequence is 14 residues long. The germline V gene encodes CDR1 SGDLS and CDR2 YYNGEE. The germline V and J ends were trimmed by 4 bases and 2 bases, with 13 bases remaining between them. Here the CDR3 reads CASSYRDTTYEQYF. CDR3 nucleotide sequence: TGTGCCAGCAGCTACCGGGACACCACCTACGAGCAGTACTTC.

This chain links TRBV5-1 with TRBJ2-5, with 7 bases fitting TRBD2. Looked up from germline, CDR1 is SGHRS and CDR2 is YFSETQ. The ends lost 1 base at V and 3 bases at J; junction bases unmatched: 9. The CDR3 loop spans 16 amino acids. The CDR3 reads CASSLTGAGFEETQYF. The CDR3 region has the DNA TGCGCCAGCAGCTTGACCGGAGCGGGGTTCGAAGAGACCCAGTACTTC.

This clone was counted a few times. The rearrangement links TRBV28 to TRBJ2-2, with a weak D call TRBD1 (6 bases). The CDR3 runs to 16 residues. CDR1 is MDHEN, CDR2 SYDVKM, per germline. V was clipped by 5 bases and J by 4 bases, with 17 bases between them. The CDR3 bases are TGTGCCAGCAGTCTTACAGGGAGTACGAGCACCGGGGAGCTGTTTTTT. Protein product: CASSLTGSTSTGELFF.

V usage is TRBV28 and J usage is TRBJ2-5; 9 bases match TRBD1. The CDR3 extends over 13 amino acids. V lost 2 bases to trimming and J lost 7 bases; unmatched junction nucleotides: 2. CDR1 MDHEN and CDR2 SYDVKM come from the germline V gene. CDR3 sequence: CASSLETGGTQYF. The CDR3 DNA is TGTGCCAGCAGTTTAGAGACAGGGGGGACCCAGTACTTC.